Listed here is a single T cell receptor beta chain. The antigen is undetermined. Profiled with immunoSEQ multiplex PCR; TCRdb holds only in-frame clones, not every one. The sample has about 240,000 clones, approximately 86% seen once; the top ten hold 1% to 1.5%. Trimming stripped 3 bases from V and 1 base from J, with 13 bases between. The CDR3 has 15 residues. Germline V gene data show CDR1 as KGHSH and CDR2 as LQKENI. This sample was taken from a study of cytomegalovirus exposure and HLA in healthy donors. Study results and caveats: Among TCR beta chains, those listed as cytomegalovirus-associated numbered about 160.

The receptor comes from a woman between 25 and 40 years old in good health and CMV-seropositive. The rearrangement links TRBV18 to TRBJ2-7; TRBD1 is a possible D gene (6 bases). Sequencing used PBMCs. This CDR3 is CASSPQGSGSYEQYF. Written as DNA, the CDR3 is TGTGCCAGCTCACCTCAGGGGAGTGGGTCCTACGAGCAGTACTTC. The whole variable domain, remainder taken from reference TRBV18 and TRBJ2-7, is NAGVMQNPRHLVRRRGQEARLRCSPMKGHSHVYWYRQLPEEGLKFMVYLQKENIIDESGMPKERFSAEFPKEGPSILRIQQVVRGDSAAYFCASSPQGSGSYEQYFGPGTRLTVT.